This T cell receptor beta chain emerged from a study of blood T cells in healthy people across ages. Notes on the study in general: Getting older went along with TCR beta diversity per million T cells dropping roughly linearly.

There are 13 residues in the CDR3. Germline values: CDR1 LGHDT, CDR2 YNNKEL (reference sequence). V was cut by 4 bases and J by 9 bases, with 13 bases left in between. Comments on this clonotype: Antigen: not known.

A sample-barcoded 5' primer and a J-beta primer mix were used in a second PCR of roughly 7 to 12 cycles. Each CDR3 protein gets one entry after TCRdb re-called the 5' RACE reads with MiXCR. Of 600,000 to 650,000 distinct CDR3 sequences listed, roughly 50% are singletons. This receptor was obtained from a man in his sixties in good health. Material for sequencing was blood. The chain joins TRBV3-1 to TRBJ2-1; TRBD2 is a possible D gene (5 bases). The DNA for the CDR3 is TGTGCCAGCAGCCCCCGGACTGTGGGTGAGCAGTTCTTC. It encodes CASSPRTVGEQFF.